The clone carrying this T cell receptor (beta chain) was detected only once. The antigen remains undetermined. Profiling relied on immunoSEQ multiplex PCR, and the TCRdb table lists in-frame clones only, not all of them. The sample records about 150,000 clones, 65% to 90% being singletons. The entry originates in a study of T cell responses to AZD1222 COVID-19 vaccine. Overall study results and limits: Just 5 or 6 AZD1222 recipients tested seropositive at baseline. Reports indicate that nearly half of spike-specific TCRs are directed at unmutated variant regions. Spike-specific TCR breadth and depth were elevated following two AZD1222 doses. Repertoires were sampled only after the peak T cell response.

The germline V gene encodes CDR1 SGHRS and CDR2 YFSETQ. V lost 3 bases and J lost 0, with 7 bases in between. This CDR3 is 13 amino acids long. The sample here was peripheral blood, taken 28 days after the second dose of the MenACWY control vaccine. The clonotype originates from an adult who received the MenACWY meningococcal vaccine as a control. The chain has TRBV5-1 and TRBJ2-7, with D tentatively TRBD1 (6 bases). The CDR3 sequence: CASSSQGSYEQYF. In DNA, the CDR3 is TGCGCCAGCAGCTCACAGGGCTCCTACGAGCAGTACTTC.